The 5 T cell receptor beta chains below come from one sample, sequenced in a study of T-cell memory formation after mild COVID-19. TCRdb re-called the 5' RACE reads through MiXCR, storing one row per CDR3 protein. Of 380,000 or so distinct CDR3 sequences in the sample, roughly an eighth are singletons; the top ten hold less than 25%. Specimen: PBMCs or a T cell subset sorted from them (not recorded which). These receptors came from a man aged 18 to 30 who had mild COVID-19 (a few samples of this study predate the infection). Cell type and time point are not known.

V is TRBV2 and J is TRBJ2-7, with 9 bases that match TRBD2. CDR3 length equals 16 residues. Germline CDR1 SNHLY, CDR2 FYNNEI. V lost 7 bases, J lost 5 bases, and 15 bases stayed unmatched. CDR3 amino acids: CASTGPRRGGYHEQYV. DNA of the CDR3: TGTGCCAGCACGGGGCCCAGGCGGGGGGGTTACCACGAGCAGTACGTC.

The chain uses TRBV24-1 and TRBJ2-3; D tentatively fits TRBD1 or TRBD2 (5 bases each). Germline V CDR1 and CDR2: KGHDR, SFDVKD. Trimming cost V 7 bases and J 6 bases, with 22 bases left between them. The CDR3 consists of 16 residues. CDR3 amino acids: CATSFRGVAGSDTQYF. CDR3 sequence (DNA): TGTGCCACCAGCTTCCGAGGGGTCGCGGGTTCGGATACGCAGTATTTT.

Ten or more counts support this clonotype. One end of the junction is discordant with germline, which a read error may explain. The CDR3 loop reads CASSLGAGETQYF. The CDR3 DNA reads as TGTGCCAGCAGCTTGGGGGCGGGCGAGACCCAGTACTTC. The genes are TRBV5-1 and TRBJ2-5; a possible D gene is TRBD1 (6 bases). Germline V lookup: CDR1 SGHRS, CDR2 YFSETQ. The CDR3 covers 13 residues.

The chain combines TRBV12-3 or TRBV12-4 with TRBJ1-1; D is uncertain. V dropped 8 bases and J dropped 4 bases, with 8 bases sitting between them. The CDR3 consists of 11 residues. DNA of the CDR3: TGTGCCAGCTCTGGGTTCACTGAAGCTTTCTTT. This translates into CASSGFTEAFF.

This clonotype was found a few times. This chain's CDR3 is CASSPRLAGYEQYF. The CDR3 region has the DNA TGTGCCAGCAGCCCAAGACTAGCGGGCTACGAGCAGTACTTC. The chain uses TRBV9 and TRBJ2-7; 10 bases agree with TRBD2. V lost 4 bases, J lost 3 bases, and 4 bases stayed unmatched. This CDR3 comprises 14 residues. Germline CDR1 SGDLS, CDR2 YYNGEE.